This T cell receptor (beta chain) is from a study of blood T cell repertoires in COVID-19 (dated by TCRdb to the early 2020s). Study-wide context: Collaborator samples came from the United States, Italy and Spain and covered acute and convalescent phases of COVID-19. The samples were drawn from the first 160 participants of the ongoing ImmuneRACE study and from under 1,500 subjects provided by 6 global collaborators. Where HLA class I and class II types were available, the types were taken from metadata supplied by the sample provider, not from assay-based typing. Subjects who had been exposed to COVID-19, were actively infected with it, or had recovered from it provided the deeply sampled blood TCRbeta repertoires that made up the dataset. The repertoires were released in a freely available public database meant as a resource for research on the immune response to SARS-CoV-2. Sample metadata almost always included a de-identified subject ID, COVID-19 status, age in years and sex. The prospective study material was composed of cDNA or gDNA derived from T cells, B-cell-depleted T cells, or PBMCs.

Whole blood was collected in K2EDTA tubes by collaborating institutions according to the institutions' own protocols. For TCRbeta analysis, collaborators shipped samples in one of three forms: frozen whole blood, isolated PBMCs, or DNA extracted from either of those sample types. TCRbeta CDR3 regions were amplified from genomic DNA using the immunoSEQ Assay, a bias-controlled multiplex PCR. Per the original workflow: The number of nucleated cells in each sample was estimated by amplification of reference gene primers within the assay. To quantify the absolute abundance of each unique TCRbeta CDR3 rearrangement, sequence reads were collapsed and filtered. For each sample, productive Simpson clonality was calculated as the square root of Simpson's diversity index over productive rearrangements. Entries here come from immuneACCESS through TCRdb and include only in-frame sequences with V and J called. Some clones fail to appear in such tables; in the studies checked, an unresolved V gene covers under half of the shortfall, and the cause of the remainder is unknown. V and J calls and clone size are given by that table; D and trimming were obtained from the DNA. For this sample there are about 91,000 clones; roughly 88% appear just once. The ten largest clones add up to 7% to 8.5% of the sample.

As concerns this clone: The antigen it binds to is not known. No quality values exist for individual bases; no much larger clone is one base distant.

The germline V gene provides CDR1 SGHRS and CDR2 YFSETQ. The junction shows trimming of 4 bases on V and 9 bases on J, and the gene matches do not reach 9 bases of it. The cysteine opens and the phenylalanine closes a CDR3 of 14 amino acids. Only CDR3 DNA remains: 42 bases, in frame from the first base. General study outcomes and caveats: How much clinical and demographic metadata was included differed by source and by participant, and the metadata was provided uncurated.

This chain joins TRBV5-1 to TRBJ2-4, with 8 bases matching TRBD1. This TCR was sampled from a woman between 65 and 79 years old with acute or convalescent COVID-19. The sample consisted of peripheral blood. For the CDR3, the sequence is CASSPGQGLSIQYF. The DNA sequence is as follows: TGCGCCAGCAGCCCAGGACAGGGTTTAAGCATTCAGTACTTC.